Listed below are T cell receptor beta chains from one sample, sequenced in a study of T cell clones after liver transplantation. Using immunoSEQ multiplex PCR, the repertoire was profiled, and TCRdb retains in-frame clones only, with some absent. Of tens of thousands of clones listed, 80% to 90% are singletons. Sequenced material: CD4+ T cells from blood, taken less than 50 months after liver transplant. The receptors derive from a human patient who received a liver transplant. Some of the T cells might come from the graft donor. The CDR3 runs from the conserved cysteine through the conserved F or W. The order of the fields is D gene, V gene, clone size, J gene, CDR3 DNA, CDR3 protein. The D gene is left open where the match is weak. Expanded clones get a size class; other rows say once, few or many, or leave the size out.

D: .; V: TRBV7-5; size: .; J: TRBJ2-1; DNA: TGTGTCAGAAGCTTACTCCCGGGACAGGGGCCCTACAATGAGCAGTTCTTC; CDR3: CVRSLLPGQGPYNEQFF
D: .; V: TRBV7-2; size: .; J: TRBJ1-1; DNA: TGTGCCAGCAGCTTGGGGATGAACACTGAAGCTTTCTTT; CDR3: CASSLGMNTEAFF
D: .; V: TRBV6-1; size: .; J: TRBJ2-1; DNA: TGTGCCAGCAGTGAAGGTAGTAGTCGCGGCAATGAGCAGTTCTTC; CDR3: CASSEGSSRGNEQFF
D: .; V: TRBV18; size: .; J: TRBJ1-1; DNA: TGTGCCAGCTCACCTTCGACGGGGAACACTGAAGCTTTCTTT; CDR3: CASSPSTGNTEAFF
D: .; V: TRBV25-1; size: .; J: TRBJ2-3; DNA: TGTGCCAGCAGTCCTCAGGGCTATAGCACAGATACGCAGTATTTT; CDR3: CASSPQGYSTDTQYF
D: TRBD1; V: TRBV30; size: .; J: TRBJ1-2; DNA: TGTGCCTGGATCCGGACAGGGGAGTGGAGTGGCTACACCTTC; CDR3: CAWIRTGEWSGYTF
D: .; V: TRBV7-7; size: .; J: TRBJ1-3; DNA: TGTGCCAGCAGCCCCTCCGGGCCAGGGGCTGGAAACACCATATATTTT; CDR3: CASSPSGPGAGNTIYF
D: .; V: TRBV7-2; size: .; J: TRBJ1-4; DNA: TGTGCCAGCAGCATTATGACACAGAATAATGAAAAACTGTTTTTT; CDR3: CASSIMTQNNEKLFF
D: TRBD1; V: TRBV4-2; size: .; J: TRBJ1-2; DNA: TGTGCCAGCAGCCACCCAGGACAGGCAGAATATGGCTACACCTTC; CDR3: CASSHPGQAEYGYTF
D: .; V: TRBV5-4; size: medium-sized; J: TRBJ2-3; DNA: TGTGCCAGCAGCTTGGCGGGGAGAGTAAGGGCTAGCACAGATACGCAGTATTTT; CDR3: CASSLAGRVRASTDTQYF
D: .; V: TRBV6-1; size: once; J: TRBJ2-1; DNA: TGTGCCACCATGGAGGGTCCCAAGCAGTTCTTC; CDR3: CATMEGPKQFF
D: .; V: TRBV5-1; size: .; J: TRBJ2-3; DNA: TGCGCCAGCAGCTCCCAGGGACCAGATACGCAGTATTTT; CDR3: CASSSQGPDTQYF
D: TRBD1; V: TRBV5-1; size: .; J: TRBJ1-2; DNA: TGCGCCAGCAGCACCATTACAGGGGTCGGTGGTGGCTACACCTTC; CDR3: CASSTITGVGGGYTF
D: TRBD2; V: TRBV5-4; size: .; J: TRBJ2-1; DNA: TGTGCCAGCAGCCGCGGGGGTAGCTCCTACAATGAGCAGTTCTTC; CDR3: CASSRGGSSYNEQFF
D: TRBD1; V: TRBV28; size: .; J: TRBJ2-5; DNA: TGTGCCAGCAGTTCAGGGGGACAAGAGACCCAGTACTTC; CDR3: CASSSGGQETQYF
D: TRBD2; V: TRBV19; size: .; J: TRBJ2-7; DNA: TGTGCCAGTAGTCGGGAGGTCCTCTTCGAGCAGTACTTC; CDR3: CASSREVLFEQYF
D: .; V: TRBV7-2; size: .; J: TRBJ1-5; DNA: TGTGCCAGCAGTTCAACAGGGTACAATCAGCCCCAGCATTTT; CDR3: CASSSTGYNQPQHF
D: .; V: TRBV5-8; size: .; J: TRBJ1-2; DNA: TGTGCCAGCAGCGGGGGACTGGGCTTCTATGGCTACACCTTC; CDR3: CASSGGLGFYGYTF
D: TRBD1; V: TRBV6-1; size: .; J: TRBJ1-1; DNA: TGTGCCAGCAGTGCCGGACAGGGGGCGTCTCGGATGAACACTGAAGCTTTCTTT; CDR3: CASSAGQGASRMNTEAFF
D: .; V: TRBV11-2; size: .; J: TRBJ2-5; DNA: TGTGCCAGCAGCTTTGTTGGTCATTCAGAGACCCAGTACTTC; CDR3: CASSFVGHSETQYF
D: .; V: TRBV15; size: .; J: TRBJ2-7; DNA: TGTGCCACCAGCAGAGATACTGGGTACGAGCAGTACTTC; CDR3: CATSRDTGYEQYF
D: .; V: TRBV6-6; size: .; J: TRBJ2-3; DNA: TGTGCCAGCAGGATTTCTCCCCTTAACACAGATACGCAGTATTTT; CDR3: CASRISPLNTDTQYF
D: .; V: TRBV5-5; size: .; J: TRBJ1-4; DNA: TGTGCCAGCAGCTGGACTGCTGAAAAACTGTTTTTT; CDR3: CASSWTAEKLFF
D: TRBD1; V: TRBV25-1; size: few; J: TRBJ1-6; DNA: TGTGCCAGCTCGACAGGGGAATACTCACCCCTCCACTTT; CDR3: CASSTGEYSPLHF
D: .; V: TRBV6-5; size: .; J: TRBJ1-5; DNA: TGTGCCAGCAGTTACGGGGGGTCCGGCAATCAGCCCCAGCATTTT; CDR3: CASSYGGSGNQPQHF
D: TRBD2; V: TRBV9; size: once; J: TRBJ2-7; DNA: TGTGCCAGCAGCGTAGCCGCGGGAGGATCCTACGAGCAGTACTTC; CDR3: CASSVAAGGSYEQYF
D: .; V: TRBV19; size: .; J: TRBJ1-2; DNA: TGTGCCAGTAGTATAGCACAGAACTATGGCTACACCTTC; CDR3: CASSIAQNYGYTF